This passage covers 32 T cell receptor beta chains from one sample sequenced in a study of OX40 agonist ivuxolimab in advanced cancers. Preparation of the library involved the immunoSEQ multiplex PCR assay. The source is immuneACCESS, and TCRdb retained only in-frame sequences with V and J called. Part of the clones is not carried over; for the studies checked, unresolved V genes explain less than half of this, and the remainder is unexplained. This sample has approximately 74,000 clones in its table, and about nine tenths of those were observed once. The biggest ten clones account for less than 6% of the sample. The source material was CD4+ or CD8+ T cells sorted from blood, sampled in a trial of the OX40 agonist ivuxolimab. The source is an adult with an advanced solid tumor such as melanoma, head and neck, liver or kidney cancer.

The rearrangement links TRBV6-5 to TRBJ2-7; D is perhaps TRBD2 (5 bases). The CDR3 consists of 13 residues. V was shortened by 0 bases and J by 3 bases, with 6 bases between the two germline ends. The germline V gene encodes CDR1 MNHEY and CDR2 SVGAGI. This CDR3 is CASSYSRVYEQYF. Here the CDR3 DNA reads TGTGCCAGCAGTTACTCGCGGGTCTACGAGCAGTACTTC.

The chain joins TRBV12-5 to TRBJ2-3, with no clear D. This CDR3 is built from 15 residues. The germline V gene has CDR1 LGHNT and CDR2 FRNRAP. V was clipped by 1 base and J by 4 bases, with 12 bases between them. The CDR3 nucleotides are TGTGCTAGTGGTTTGGGTTACGGAATAGCAGATACGCAGTATTTT. Amino acid sequence: CASGLGYGIADTQYF.

The CDR3 spells CASSSPAINEQFF. As DNA, the CDR3 is TGTGCCAGCAGCTCCCCCGCTATCAATGAGCAGTTCTTC. The V and J genes are TRBV7-9 and TRBJ2-1; D remains unclear. Germline V gene lookup returns CDR1 SEHNR and CDR2 FQNEAQ (reference sequence). V lost 4 bases and J lost 6, with 10 bases in between. This CDR3 spans 13 amino acids.

The rearrangement links TRBV19 to TRBJ1-6, with D perhaps matching TRBD1 (5 bases). Trimming pared 2 bases from V and 9 bases from J, leaving 26 bases between. Germline CDR1 and CDR2: LNHDA and SQIVND (reference sequence). The CDR3 totals 19 residues. CDR3 sequence (DNA): TGTGCCAGTAGTATACTCACCAGGGACCATAACCCGTTTAGTTCACCCCTCCACTTT. It specifies CASSILTRDHNPFSSPLHF.

This clone was counted a single time. The V and J genes are TRBV4-1 and TRBJ2-7; 11 positions match TRBD2. This CDR3 is built from 16 residues. The J segment lost 2 bases and the V segment lost 2 bases, leaving 5 bases of the junction unmatched. Germline values: CDR1 MGHRA, CDR2 YSYEKL. CDR3 amino acids: CASSQRLAGGAYEQYF. The CDR3 nucleotides read TGCGCCAGCAGCCAACGCTTAGCGGGAGGGGCCTACGAGCAGTACTTC.

The chain uses TRBV28 and TRBJ2-7, with 9 bases matching TRBD2. J gave up 2 bases and V 5 bases, and 22 bases lay outside the gene matches. The germline CDR1 and CDR2 sequences are MDHEN and SYDVKM. This CDR3 spans 20 amino acids. The CDR3 is CASSPNLVGLAGNYAYEQYF. CDR3 DNA sequence: TGTGCCAGCAGTCCTAATCTCGTCGGGCTAGCGGGAAATTACGCCTACGAGCAGTACTTC. Combining the CDR3 with reference TRBV28 and TRBJ2-7 gives the whole variable domain DVKVTQSSRYLVKRTGEKVFLECVQDMDHENMFWYRQDPGLGLRLIYFSYDVKMKEKGDIPEGYSVSREKKERFSLILESASTNQTSMYLCASSPNLVGLAGNYAYEQYFGPGTRLTVT.

The CDR3 reads CASRRGTVYGYTF. In DNA, the CDR3 is TGTGCCAGTAGGCGGGGGACAGTCTATGGCTACACCTTC. This chain connects TRBV19 to TRBJ1-2; TRBD1 aligns across 7 bases. The germline V gene encodes CDR1 LNHDA and CDR2 SQIVND (reference sequence). V was pared by 6 bases and J by 4 bases, with 5 bases of the junction left unmatched. CDR3 size: 13 residues. Drawing the rest from reference TRBV19 and TRBJ1-2, the complete variable domain is DGGITQSPKYLFRKEGQNVTLSCEQNLNHDAMYWYRQDPGQGLRLIYYSQIVNDFQKGDIAEGYSVSREKKESFPLTVTSAQKNPTAFYLCASRRGTVYGYTFGSGTRLTVV.

This chain links TRBV10-3 with TRBJ1-2; 7 bases match TRBD1. Trimming removed 4 bases from V and 0 bases from J; junction bases left unmatched: 11. The germline V gene has CDR1 ENHRY and CDR2 SYGVKD. This CDR3 is 17 amino acids long. The chain's CDR3 is CAISVAPRQGANYGYTF. The CDR3 region has the DNA TGTGCCATCAGTGTGGCCCCGCGACAGGGCGCTAACTATGGCTACACCTTC.

V and J are TRBV7-3 and TRBJ2-3; 9 bases are shared with TRBD1. Germline CDR1 reads SGHTA; CDR2 reads FQGTGA. The CDR3 runs to 14 residues. The V segment lost 2 bases and the J segment 4 bases; nucleotides outside the gene matches: 1. This CDR3 reads CASSLGTGPDTQYF. CDR3 bases: TGTGCCAGCAGCTTAGGGACAGGGCCAGATACGCAGTATTTT.

This chain uses TRBV7-9 with TRBJ2-7, with 8 positions matching TRBD1. V lost 10 bases to trimming and J lost 0 bases; unmatched junction nucleotides: 8. CDR1 SEHNR and CDR2 FQNEAQ come from the germline V gene (reference sequence). This CDR3 comprises 14 residues. CDR3 in DNA: TGTGCCATTAGCCCAGGGGGCAGCTCCTACGAGCAGTACTTC. It codes for CAISPGGSSYEQYF.

This sequence joins TRBV4-2 and TRBJ1-5; D is uncertain. The CDR3 has 13 residues. The V gene's germline CDR1 is LGHNA and CDR2 YNFKEQ. The V end lost 0 bases, the J end lost 7 bases, and 7 bases lay between the germline ends. CDR3 region: CASSQDSGQPQHF. The CDR3 coding sequence is TGTGCCAGCAGCCAAGACTCTGGGCAGCCCCAGCATTTT.

The rearrangement joins TRBV9 to TRBJ2-3; the D gene is possibly TRBD1 (6 bases). Per germline, CDR1 SGDLS and CDR2 YYNGEE. CDR3 length equals 18 residues. The V end was cut by 1 base, the J end by 5 bases, with 23 bases between. The CDR3 sequence: CASSVLSGTQTQKDTQYF. DNA of the CDR3: TGTGCCAGCAGCGTACTGTCCGGGACACAGACGCAAAAAGATACGCAGTATTTT. Looking up the rest from reference TRBV9 and TRBJ2-3 gives the full variable domain: DSGVTQTPKHLITATGQRVTLRCSPRSGDLSVYWYQQSLDQGLQFLIQYYNGEERAKGNILERFSAQQFPDLHSELNLSSLELGDSALYFCASSVLSGTQTQKDTQYFGPGTRLTVL.

The sample holds one count of this clone. The gene calls are TRBV4-2 and TRBJ2-7; D possibly corresponds to TRBD1 (5 bases). This CDR3 spans 13 amino acids. Germline V CDR1 and CDR2: LGHNA, YNFKEQ. The V gene lost 1 base and the J gene lost 6 bases, with 10 bases spanning the gap. The CDR3 nucleotides read TGTGCCAGCAGCCAAGGGCAGCAGGGCGAGCAGTACTTC. It is translated as CASSQGQQGEQYF.

The rearrangement links TRBV4-1 to TRBJ1-2, with D unclear. V gave up 1 base and J gave up 6 bases, with 15 bases separating them. Germline CDR1 reads MGHRA; CDR2 reads YSYEKL. This CDR3 region has 15 residues. The CDR3 spells CASSQVFSAGDGYTF. CDR3 DNA: TGCGCCAGCAGCCAAGTTTTCTCGGCGGGAGATGGCTACACCTTC.

The gene calls are TRBV28 and TRBJ2-7; D is undetermined. Germline CDR1 reads MDHEN; CDR2 reads SYDVKM. V lost 5 bases, J lost 2 bases, and 13 bases lay in between. The CDR3 extends over 14 amino acids. CDR3 in DNA: TGTGCCAGCAGTCTTCGAGTAGCCCCCTACGAGCAGTACTTC. Protein: CASSLRVAPYEQYF.

V usage is TRBV19 and J usage is TRBJ1-1, with 9 bases fitting TRBD1. Trimming removed 5 bases from V and 4 bases from J; junction bases left unmatched: 11. Germline V gives CDR1 LNHDA, CDR2 SQIVND (reference sequence). The CDR3 contains 16 residues. The CDR3: CASSLGQGPFGTEAFF. CDR3 sequence (DNA): TGTGCCAGTAGTCTCGGACAGGGGCCCTTTGGCACTGAAGCTTTCTTT.

The V call is TRBV4-3, the J call TRBJ2-7; D is undetermined. V was trimmed by 0 bases and J by 3 bases, leaving 12 bases between them. The CDR3 extends over 15 amino acids. Germline lookup yields CDR1 LGHNA and CDR2 YSLEER. Here the CDR3 DNA reads TGCGCCAGCAGCCAAGAGTTTTCAGAGATCTACGAGCAGTACTTC. This gives the protein CASSQEFSEIYEQYF.

The chain joins TRBV7-6 to TRBJ2-1; no clear D. The V gene lost 5 bases and the J gene lost 4 bases, with 9 bases spanning the gap. The CDR3 length is 13 residues. CDR1 and CDR2 (germline): SGHVS, FNYEAQ. CDR3 sequence: CASSALEYNEQFF. In nucleotides, the CDR3 is TGTGCCAGCAGCGCCCTAGAGTACAATGAGCAGTTCTTC.

V and J are TRBV19 and TRBJ2-7; 8 bases align to TRBD1. Losses at the gene ends were 5 bases for V and 2 bases for J; bases not matched to a gene: 2. This CDR3 spans 13 amino acids. Germline lookup yields CDR1 LNHDA and CDR2 SQIVND (reference sequence). CDR3 nucleotide sequence: TGTGCCAGTAGTCCGGGACAGGCCTACGAGCAGTACTTC. Its translation: CASSPGQAYEQYF.

The chain has TRBV19 and TRBJ2-7; D assignment may be TRBD1 or TRBD2 (5 bases each). Germline-derived CDR1 and CDR2 are LNHDA and SQIVND (reference sequence). This CDR3 is 14 amino acids long. V gave up 3 bases and J gave up 3 bases, with 12 bases separating them. This CDR3 reads CASSIGTASYEQYF. The DNA of the CDR3 is TGTGCCAGTAGTATTGGGACGGCGAGCTACGAGCAGTACTTC.

In DNA form, the CDR3 reads TGTGCCAGCAGTTACTCGAGGCGGGCAAGCGTCTATGGCTACACCTTC. It specifies CASSYSRRASVYGYTF. The rearrangement joins TRBV6-5 to TRBJ1-2; D ambiguous. The length of the CDR3 is 16 residues. Trimming cost V 0 bases and J 4 bases, with 15 bases left between them. Germline V gene data show CDR1 as MNHEY and CDR2 as SVGAGI.

The chain employs TRBV2 and TRBJ2-7; D not resolved. CDR3 length equals 15 residues. Germline V gene data show CDR1 as SNHLY and CDR2 as FYNNEI. V dropped 0 bases and J dropped 1 base, with 10 bases sitting between them. This CDR3 reads CASSEAGVGSYEQYF. The DNA for the CDR3 is TGTGCCAGCAGTGAAGCGGGCGTCGGATCCTACGAGCAGTACTTC.

J is TRBJ2-5 and V is TRBV10-3, with D possibly being TRBD2 (6 bases). The CDR3 has 15 amino acids. Looked up from germline, CDR1 is ENHRY and CDR2 is SYGVKD. Deletions cut 3 bases from V and 1 base from J, with 12 bases between. This chain's CDR3 is CAISDPPGVQETQYF. The CDR3 coding sequence is TGTGCCATCAGTGACCCCCCGGGGGTCCAAGAGACCCAGTACTTC.

The J gene is TRBJ1-1, the V gene TRBV6-1, with a possible D match to TRBD1 (6 bases). The CDR3 is 13 amino acids. CDR1 and CDR2 (germline): MNHNS, SASEGT. The V gene lost 0 bases and the J gene lost 11 bases, with 13 bases spanning the gap. CDR3 DNA sequence: TGTGCCAGCAGTGAAGCGCTGGGGGCGTGGGCTTTCTTT. It codes for CASSEALGAWAFF.

The count of this clone is one. The chain couples TRBV27 to TRBJ2-1, with D perhaps matching TRBD2 (6 bases). With 8 bases removed from V and 7 bases from J, the gap between germline ends came to 15 bases. The germline CDR1 and CDR2 sequences are MNHEY and SMNVEV (reference sequence). This CDR3 is 13 amino acids long. The CDR3 nucleotides read TGTGCCAGCGGCGACACCGGGGGAAATGAGCAGTTCTTC. Translating it yields CASGDTGGNEQFF.

In this sample, this clone turned up a few times. The rearrangement links TRBV6-4 to TRBJ2-3; TRBD1 is a possible D gene (6 bases). V was trimmed by 0 bases and J by 3 bases, leaving 10 bases between them. Germline V gene sequence: CDR1 MRHNA, CDR2 SNTAGT. This CDR3 has 15 residues. DNA for the CDR3: TGTGCCAGCAGTGACTCGACAGGTGCTACAGATACGCAGTATTTT. Amino acids: CASSDSTGATDTQYF.

The V gene is TRBV27, the J gene TRBJ1-5; 7 nucleotides line up with TRBD1. CDR3 length equals 15 residues. J was trimmed by 1 base and V by 1 base; bases with no gene match: 1. The germline V gene has CDR1 MNHEY and CDR2 SMNVEV (reference sequence). CDR3 bases: TGTGCCAGCAGTTTATTAGGGGGCAGCAATCAGCCCCAGCATTTT. It is translated as CASSLLGGSNQPQHF.

This clone appeared once. The chain uses TRBV5-6 and TRBJ1-1; D might be TRBD1 (5 bases). Germline assignment: CDR1 SGHDT and CDR2 YYEEEE. Trimming shortened V by 0 bases and J by 2 bases, and 14 bases separated the two germline ends. The length of the CDR3 is 16 residues. CDR3 in amino acids: CASSLEPPGINTEAFF. The CDR3 nucleotides read TGTGCCAGCAGCTTGGAGCCCCCAGGGATAAACACTGAAGCTTTCTTT.

The V gene is TRBV18, the J gene TRBJ1-2, with a possible D match to TRBD1 (5 bases). Trimming pared 2 bases from V and 3 bases from J, leaving 10 bases between. This CDR3 is 14 amino acids long. CDR1 and CDR2 (germline): KGHSH, LQKENI. The CDR3 sequence: CASSPTGDDYGYTF. CDR3 nucleotides: TGTGCCAGCTCACCAACAGGTGATGACTATGGCTACACCTTC.

The rearrangement joins TRBV6-5 to TRBJ2-1; tentative D call: TRBD1 (6 bases). The CDR3 sequence is 13 residues long. V dropped 2 bases and J dropped 8 bases, with 10 bases sitting between them. Germline-derived CDR1 and CDR2 are MNHEY and SVGAGI. The CDR3 spells CASSYSYRDEQFF. Written as DNA, the CDR3 is TGTGCCAGCAGTTACAGCTACAGGGATGAGCAGTTCTTC.

Comments on this clone: One end of the junction varies from germline; a read error may be responsible. The genes are TRBV7-7 and TRBJ2-5, with a possible D match to TRBD2 (5 bases). Germline values: CDR1 SSHAT, CDR2 FNYEAQ (reference sequence). The CDR3 runs 15 residues. DNA for the CDR3: TGTGCTAGCAGCCCCACAGTGGAGGATCAAGAGACCCAGTACTTC. This codes for CASSPTVEDQETQYF.

CDR3 coding DNA: TGTGCCAGCAGTTTCCTAGCGGGAGATAGTAATGAGCAGTTCTTC. Its protein is CASSFLAGDSNEQFF. V and J are TRBV27 and TRBJ2-1; 10 bases agree with TRBD2. V shed 3 bases, J shed 7 bases, and the junction held 6 bases outside the gene matches. The CDR3 is made up of 15 amino acids. Germline V gene data show CDR1 as MNHEY and CDR2 as SMNVEV (reference sequence).